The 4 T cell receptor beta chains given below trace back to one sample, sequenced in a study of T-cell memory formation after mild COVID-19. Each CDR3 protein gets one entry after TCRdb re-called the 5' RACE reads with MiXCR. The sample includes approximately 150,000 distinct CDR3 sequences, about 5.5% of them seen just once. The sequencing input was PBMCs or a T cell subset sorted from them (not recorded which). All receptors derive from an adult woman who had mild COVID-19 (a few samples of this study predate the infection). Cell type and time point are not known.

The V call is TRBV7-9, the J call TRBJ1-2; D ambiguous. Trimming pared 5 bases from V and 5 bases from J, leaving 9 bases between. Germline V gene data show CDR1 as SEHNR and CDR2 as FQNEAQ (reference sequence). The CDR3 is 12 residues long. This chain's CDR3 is CASSRDGYGYTF. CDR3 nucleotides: TGTGCCAGCAGCCGCGACGGTTATGGCTACACCTTC.

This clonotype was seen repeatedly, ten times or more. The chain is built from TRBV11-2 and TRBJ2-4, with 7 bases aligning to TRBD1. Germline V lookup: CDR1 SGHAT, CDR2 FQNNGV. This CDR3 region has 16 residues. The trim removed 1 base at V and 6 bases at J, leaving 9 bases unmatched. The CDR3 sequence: CASSLVAGTARNIQYF. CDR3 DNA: TGTGCCAGCAGCTTAGTCGCCGGGACAGCAAGAAACATTCAGTACTTC.

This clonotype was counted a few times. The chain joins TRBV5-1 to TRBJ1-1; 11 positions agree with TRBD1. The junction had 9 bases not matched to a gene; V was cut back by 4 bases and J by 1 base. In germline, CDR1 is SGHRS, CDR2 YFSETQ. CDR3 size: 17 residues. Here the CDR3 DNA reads TGCGCCAGCAGCATGGACAGGGGGCGCATAAGGAACACTGAAGCTTTCTTT. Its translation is CASSMDRGRIRNTEAFF.

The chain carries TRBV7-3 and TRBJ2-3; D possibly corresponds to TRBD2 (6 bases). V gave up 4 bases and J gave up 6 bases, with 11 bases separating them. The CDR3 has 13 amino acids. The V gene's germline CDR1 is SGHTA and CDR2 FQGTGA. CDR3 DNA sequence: TGTGCCAGCAGCTCTCGACTAGGGGATACGCAGTATTTT. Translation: CASSSRLGDTQYF.